The clone carrying this TCR beta chain came up once. Antigen unknown. These data are taken from a study of T cell responses to AZD1222 COVID-19 vaccine. The study's findings and limits: Increases in Spike-specific TCR breadth and depth were seen after two AZD1222 doses. In a largely white British group with more females than males, clonal diversity was possibly underestimated.

V trimming: 8 bases; J trimming: 4 bases; junction bases outside the gene matches: 8. Germline loops: CDR1 SGHTA, CDR2 FQGNSA. This CDR3 spans 15 amino acids. Only in-frame clones appear in the TCRdb table, and some are missing; sequencing was by immunoSEQ multiplex PCR. Of over 150,000 clones in the sample, roughly nine tenths were seen once. The source of this sequence is an adult in good health. Material: peripheral blood, obtained on day 0 of AZD1222 vaccination. V gene TRBV7-2 combines with J gene TRBJ2-1, with TRBD2 matching 10 bases. CDR3 in amino acids: CASRASGRLYNEQFF. The CDR3 nucleotides are TGTGCCAGCCGGGCTAGCGGGAGACTTTACAATGAGCAGTTCTTC.